At least ten counts were recorded for the clone carrying this T cell receptor beta chain. This record comes from a study of molecular identifiers for immune sequencing clone quantification. The germline V gene encodes CDR1 SNHLY and CDR2 FYNNEI. The CDR3 totals 15 residues. J was trimmed by 3 bases and V by 1 base; bases with no gene match: 0. Previously reported methods and listed TCR primers produced the bulk TCR libraries. TCRdb re-derived calls from the PCR reads in MiXCR, one entry per CDR3 protein. The repertoire includes 79,000 or so distinct CDR3 sequences, nearly 25% of them detected once, and approximately 0.78% sits in the top ten. Naive CD8 T cells were sorted, and the gate applied was CD8+CD4-CCR7+CD45RA+.

The receptor was isolated from a human donor in good health. Some libraries in this study had Jurkat cell RNA spiked in. This chain connects TRBV2 to TRBJ1-5, with TRBD1 identical over 10 bases. The specimen sequenced was naive CD8+ T cells from blood, with Jurkat cell RNA spiked in. Sample subset: FACS-sorted CD8+CD4-CCR7+CD45RA+ naive T cells. The CDR3 sequence: CASSEGQGANQPQHF. The CDR3 DNA follows: TGTGCCAGCAGTGAAGGACAGGGGGCCAATCAGCCCCAGCATTTT.